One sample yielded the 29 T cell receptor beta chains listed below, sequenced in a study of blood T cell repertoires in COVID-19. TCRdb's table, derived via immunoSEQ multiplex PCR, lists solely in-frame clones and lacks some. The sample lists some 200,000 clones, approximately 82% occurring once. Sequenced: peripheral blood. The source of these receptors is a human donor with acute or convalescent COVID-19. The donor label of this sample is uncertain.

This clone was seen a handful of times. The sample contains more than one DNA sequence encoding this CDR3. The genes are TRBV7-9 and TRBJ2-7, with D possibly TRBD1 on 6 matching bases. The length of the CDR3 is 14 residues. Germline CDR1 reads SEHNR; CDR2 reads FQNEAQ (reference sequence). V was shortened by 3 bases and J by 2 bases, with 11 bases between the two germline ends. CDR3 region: CASSFTGTTYEQYF. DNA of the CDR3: TGTGCCAGCAGCTTCACCGGGACAACCTACGAGCAGTACTTC.

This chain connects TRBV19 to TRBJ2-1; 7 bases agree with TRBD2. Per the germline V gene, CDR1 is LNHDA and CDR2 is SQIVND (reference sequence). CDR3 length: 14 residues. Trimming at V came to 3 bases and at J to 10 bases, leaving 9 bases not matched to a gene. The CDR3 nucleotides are TGTGCCAGTAGTATTAGGGCGGGAGTCGGGGAGCAGTTCTTC. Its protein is CASSIRAGVGEQFF.

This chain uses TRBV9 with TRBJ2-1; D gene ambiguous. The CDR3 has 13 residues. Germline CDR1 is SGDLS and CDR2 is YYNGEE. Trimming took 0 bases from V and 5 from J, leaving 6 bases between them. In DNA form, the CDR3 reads TGTGCCAGCAGCGTAGCTACGAACAATGAGCAGTTCTTC. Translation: CASSVATNNEQFF.

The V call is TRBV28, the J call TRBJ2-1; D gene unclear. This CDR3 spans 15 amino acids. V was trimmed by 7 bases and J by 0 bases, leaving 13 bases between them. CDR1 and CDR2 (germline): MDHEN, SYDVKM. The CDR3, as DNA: TGTGCCAGCACCCCACATCCCAGCTCCTACAATGAGCAGTTCTTC. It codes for CASTPHPSSYNEQFF.

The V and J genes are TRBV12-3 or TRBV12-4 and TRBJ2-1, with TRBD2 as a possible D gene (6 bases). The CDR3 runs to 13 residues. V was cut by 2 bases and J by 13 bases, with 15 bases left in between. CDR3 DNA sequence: TGTGCCAGCAGTTTATCCAGGGACTCTCGACAGTTCTTC. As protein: CASSLSRDSRQFF.

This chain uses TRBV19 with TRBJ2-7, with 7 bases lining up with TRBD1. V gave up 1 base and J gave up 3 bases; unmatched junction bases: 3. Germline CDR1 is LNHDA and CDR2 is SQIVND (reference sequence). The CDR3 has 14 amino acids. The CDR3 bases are TGTGCCAGTAGTATAGGAGGACAGGACTACGAGCAGTACTTC. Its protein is CASSIGGQDYEQYF. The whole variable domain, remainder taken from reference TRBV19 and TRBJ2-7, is DGGITQSPKYLFRKEGQNVTLSCEQNLNHDAMYWYRQDPGQGLRLIYYSQIVNDFQKGDIAEGYSVSREKKESFPLTVTSAQKNPTAFYLCASSIGGQDYEQYFGPGTRLTVT.

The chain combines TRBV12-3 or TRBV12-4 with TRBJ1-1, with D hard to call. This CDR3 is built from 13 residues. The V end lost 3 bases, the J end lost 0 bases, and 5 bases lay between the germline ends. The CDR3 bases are TGTGCCAGCAGTTTTTCAGTGAACACTGAAGCTTTCTTT. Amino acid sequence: CASSFSVNTEAFF.

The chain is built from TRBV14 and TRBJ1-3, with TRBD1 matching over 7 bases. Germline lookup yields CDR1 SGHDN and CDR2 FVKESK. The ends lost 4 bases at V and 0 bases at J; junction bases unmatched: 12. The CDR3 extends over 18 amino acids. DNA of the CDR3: TGTGCCAGCAGCCTTCATACAGTGACAGGGTACTCTGGAAACACCATATATTTT. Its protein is CASSLHTVTGYSGNTIYF.

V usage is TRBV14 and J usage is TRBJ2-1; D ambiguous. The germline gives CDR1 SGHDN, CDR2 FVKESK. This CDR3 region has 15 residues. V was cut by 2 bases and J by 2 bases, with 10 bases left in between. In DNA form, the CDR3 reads TGTGCCAGCAGCCAATCCCGCGTCCCCTACAATGAGCAGTTCTTC. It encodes CASSQSRVPYNEQFF.

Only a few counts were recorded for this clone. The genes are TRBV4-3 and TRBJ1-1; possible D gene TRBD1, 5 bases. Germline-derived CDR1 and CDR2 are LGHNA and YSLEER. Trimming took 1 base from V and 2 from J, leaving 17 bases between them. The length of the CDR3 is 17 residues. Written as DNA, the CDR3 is TGCGCCAGCAGCCAAGGGGAGGGAGGGGCCGGTAACACTGAAGCTTTCTTT. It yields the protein CASSQGEGGAGNTEAFF.

DNA for the CDR3: TGTGCCAGCAGCTTAGAGGTCGAGCGGAGGCAGTATTTT. Its translation: CASSLEVERRQYF. The V gene is TRBV11-2, the J gene TRBJ2-3; D perhaps matches TRBD2 (5 bases). CDR1 and CDR2 from the germline V gene are SGHAT and FQNNGV. The CDR3 consists of 13 residues. V was trimmed by 0 bases and J by 11 bases, leaving 12 bases between them. Drawing the rest from reference TRBV11-2 and TRBJ2-3, the complete variable domain is EAGVAQSPRYKIIEKRQSVAFWCNPISGHATLYWYQQILGQGPKLLIQFQNNGVVDDSQLPKDRFSAERLKGVDSTLKIQPAKLEDSAVYLCASSLEVERRQYFGPGTRLTVL.

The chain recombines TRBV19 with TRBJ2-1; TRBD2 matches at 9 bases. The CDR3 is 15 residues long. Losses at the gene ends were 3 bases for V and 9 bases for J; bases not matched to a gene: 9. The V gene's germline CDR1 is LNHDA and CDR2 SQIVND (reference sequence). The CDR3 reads CASSMMREGPGEQFF. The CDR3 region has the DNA TGTGCCAGTAGTATGATGCGGGAGGGCCCGGGTGAGCAGTTCTTC.

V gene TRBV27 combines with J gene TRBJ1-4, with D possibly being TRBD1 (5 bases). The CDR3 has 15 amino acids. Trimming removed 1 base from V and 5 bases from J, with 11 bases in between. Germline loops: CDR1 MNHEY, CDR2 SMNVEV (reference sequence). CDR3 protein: CASSLLSPGNEKLFF. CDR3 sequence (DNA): TGTGCCAGCAGTTTATTAAGTCCAGGGAATGAAAAACTGTTTTTT.

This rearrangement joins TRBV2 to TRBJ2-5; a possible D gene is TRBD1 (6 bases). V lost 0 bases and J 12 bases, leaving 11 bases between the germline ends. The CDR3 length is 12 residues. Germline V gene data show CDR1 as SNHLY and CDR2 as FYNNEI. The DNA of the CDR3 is TGTGCCAGCAGTGAAGCGAGAAGGGGGAAGTACTTC. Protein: CASSEARRGKYF.

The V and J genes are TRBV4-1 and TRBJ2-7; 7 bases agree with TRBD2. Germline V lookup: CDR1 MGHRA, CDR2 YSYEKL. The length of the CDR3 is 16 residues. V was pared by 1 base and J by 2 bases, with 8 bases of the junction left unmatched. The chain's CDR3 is CASSQAPPGGAYEQYF. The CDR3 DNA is TGCGCCAGCAGCCAAGCCCCACCGGGGGGAGCCTACGAGCAGTACTTC.

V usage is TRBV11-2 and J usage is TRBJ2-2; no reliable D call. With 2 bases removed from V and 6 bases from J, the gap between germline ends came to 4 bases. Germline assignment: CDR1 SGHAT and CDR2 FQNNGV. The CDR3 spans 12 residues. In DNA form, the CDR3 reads TGTGCCAGCAGCTTATTAGCCGGGGAGCTGTTTTTT. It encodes CASSLLAGELFF.

CDR3 bases: TGTGCCAGCAGCTTGGGAGGGACCGGGGAGCTGTTTTTT. Its translation is CASSLGGTGELFF. This chain links TRBV5-6 with TRBJ2-2; D is possibly TRBD2 (5 bases). Between the trimmed V and J ends, which lost 0 bases and 5 bases, there was a span of 5 bases. CDR3 length: 13 amino acids. CDR1 is SGHDT and CDR2 is YYEEEE in the germline V gene. The full variable domain, with the rest looked up from reference TRBV5-6 and TRBJ2-2, is DAGVTQSPTHLIKTRGQQVTLRCSPKSGHDTVSWYQQALGQGPQFIFQYYEEEERQRGNFPDRFSGHQFPNYSSELNVNALLLGDSALYLCASSLGGTGELFFGEGSRLTVL.

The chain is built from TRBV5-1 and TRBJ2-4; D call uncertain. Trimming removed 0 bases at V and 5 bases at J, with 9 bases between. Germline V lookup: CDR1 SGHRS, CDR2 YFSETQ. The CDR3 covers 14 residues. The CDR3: CASSLVIGQNIQYF. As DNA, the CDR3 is TGCGCCAGCAGCTTGGTTATTGGGCAAAACATTCAGTACTTC. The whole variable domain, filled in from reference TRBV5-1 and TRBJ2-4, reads KAGVTQTPRYLIKTRGQQVTLSCSPISGHRSVSWYQQTPGQGLQFLFEYFSETQRNKGNFPGRFSGRQFSNSRSEMNVSTLELGDSALYLCASSLVIGQNIQYFGAGTRLSVL.

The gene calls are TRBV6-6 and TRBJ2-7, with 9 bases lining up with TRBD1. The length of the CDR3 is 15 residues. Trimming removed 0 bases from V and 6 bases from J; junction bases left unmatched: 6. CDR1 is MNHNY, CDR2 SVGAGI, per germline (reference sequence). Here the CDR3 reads CASSYSIGTGPEQYF. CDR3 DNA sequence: TGTGCCAGCAGTTACTCGATCGGGACAGGGCCCGAGCAGTACTTC.

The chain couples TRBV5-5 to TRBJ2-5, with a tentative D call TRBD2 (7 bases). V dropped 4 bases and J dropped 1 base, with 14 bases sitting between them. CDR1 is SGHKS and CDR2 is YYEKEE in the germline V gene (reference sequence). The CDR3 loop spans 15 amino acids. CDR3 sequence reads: CASSAGGGGQETQYF. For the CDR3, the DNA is TGTGCCAGCAGCGCCGGGGGAGGGGGCCAAGAGACCCAGTACTTC.

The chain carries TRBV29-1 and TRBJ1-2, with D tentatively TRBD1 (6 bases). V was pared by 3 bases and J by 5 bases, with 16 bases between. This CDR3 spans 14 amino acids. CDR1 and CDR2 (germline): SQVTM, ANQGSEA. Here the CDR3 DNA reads TGCAGCGTTGACCCGGATGGGGGCGGGTATGGCTACACCTTC. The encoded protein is CSVDPDGGGYGYTF.

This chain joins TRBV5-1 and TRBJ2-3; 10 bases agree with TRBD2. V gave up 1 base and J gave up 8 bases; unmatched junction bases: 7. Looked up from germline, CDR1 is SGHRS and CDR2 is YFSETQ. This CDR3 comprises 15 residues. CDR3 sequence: CASSLSSGGGGTQYF. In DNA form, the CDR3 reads TGCGCCAGCAGCTTGTCTAGCGGGGGTGGCGGTACGCAGTATTTT.

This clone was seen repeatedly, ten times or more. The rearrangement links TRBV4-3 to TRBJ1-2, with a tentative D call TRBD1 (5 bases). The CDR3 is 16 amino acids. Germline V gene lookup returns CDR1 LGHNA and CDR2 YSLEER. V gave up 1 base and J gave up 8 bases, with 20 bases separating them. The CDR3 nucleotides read TGCGCCAGCAGCCAAGGGTTTGGTGGGCAGGGAGGAGGCTACACCTTC. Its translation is CASSQGFGGQGGGYTF.

This CDR3 is CASSPAGGSEAFF. CDR3 coding DNA: TGTGCCAGCTCACCGGCAGGGGGAAGTGAAGCTTTCTTT. V gene TRBV18 combines with J gene TRBJ1-1; 7 bases map to TRBD1. The V gene end was trimmed by 3 bases and the J gene end by 7 bases; junction bases not matched to a gene: 5. The germline gives CDR1 KGHSH, CDR2 LQKENI. This CDR3 region has 13 residues.

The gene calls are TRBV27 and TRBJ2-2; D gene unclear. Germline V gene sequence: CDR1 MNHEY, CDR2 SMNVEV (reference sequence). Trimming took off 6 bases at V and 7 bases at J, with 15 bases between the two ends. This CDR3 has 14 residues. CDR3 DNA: TGTGCCAGCAGGATGTACCAAGCCAACGGGGAGCTGTTTTTT. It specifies CASRMYQANGELFF.

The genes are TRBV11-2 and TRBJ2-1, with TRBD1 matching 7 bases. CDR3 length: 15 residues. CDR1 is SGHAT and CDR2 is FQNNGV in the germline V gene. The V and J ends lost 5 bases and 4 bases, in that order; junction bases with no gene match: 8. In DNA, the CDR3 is TGTGCCAGCAGCGCAGAGGGGGCGCGGTACAATGAGCAGTTCTTC. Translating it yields CASSAEGARYNEQFF. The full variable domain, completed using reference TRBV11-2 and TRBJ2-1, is EAGVAQSPRYKIIEKRQSVAFWCNPISGHATLYWYQQILGQGPKLLIQFQNNGVVDDSQLPKDRFSAERLKGVDSTLKIQPAKLEDSAVYLCASSAEGARYNEQFFGPGTRLTVL.

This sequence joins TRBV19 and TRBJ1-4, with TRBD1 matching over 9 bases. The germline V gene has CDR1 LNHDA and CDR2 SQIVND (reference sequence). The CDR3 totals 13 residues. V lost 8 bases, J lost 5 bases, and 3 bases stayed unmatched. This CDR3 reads CASHGQGNEKLFF. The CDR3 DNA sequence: TGTGCCAGTCACGGACAGGGGAATGAAAAACTGTTTTTT.

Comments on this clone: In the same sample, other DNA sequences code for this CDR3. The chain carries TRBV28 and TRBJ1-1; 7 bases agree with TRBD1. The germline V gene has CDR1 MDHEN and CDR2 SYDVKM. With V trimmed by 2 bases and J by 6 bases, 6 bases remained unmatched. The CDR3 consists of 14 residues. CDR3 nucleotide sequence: TGTGCCAGCAGTTTAGGTGACAGGGCCCCTGAAGCTTTCTTT. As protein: CASSLGDRAPEAFF.

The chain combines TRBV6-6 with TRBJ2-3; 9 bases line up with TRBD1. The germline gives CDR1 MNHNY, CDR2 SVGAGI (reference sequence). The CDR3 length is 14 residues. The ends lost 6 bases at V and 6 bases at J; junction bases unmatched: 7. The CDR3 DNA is TGTGCCAGCAGGTCCGGGACAGGGATGGATACGCAGTATTTT. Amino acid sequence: CASRSGTGMDTQYF.